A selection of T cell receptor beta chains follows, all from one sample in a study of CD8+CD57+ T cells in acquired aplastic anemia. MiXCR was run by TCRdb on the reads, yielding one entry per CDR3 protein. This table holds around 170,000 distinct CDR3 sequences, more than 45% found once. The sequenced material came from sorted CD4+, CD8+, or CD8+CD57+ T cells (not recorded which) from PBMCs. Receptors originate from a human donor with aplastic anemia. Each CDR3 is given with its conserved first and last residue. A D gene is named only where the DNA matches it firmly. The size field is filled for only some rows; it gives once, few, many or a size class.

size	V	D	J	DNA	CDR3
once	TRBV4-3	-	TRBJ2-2	TGCGCCAGCAGCCCCCATGACCAGGGCGGGGAGCTGTTTTTT	CASSPHDQGGELFF
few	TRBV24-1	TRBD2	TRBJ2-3	TGTGCCACCAGTGACCCCGGACTAGCGGGGCTCACAGATACGCAGTATTTT	CATSDPGLAGLTDTQYF
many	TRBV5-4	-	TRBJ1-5	TGTGCCAGCAGCGCCGGCCCGGATCAGCCCCAGCATTTT	CASSAGPDQPQHF
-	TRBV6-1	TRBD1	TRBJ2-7	TGTGCCAGCAAGGAGGACAGGGGGGGTTACGAGCAGTACTTC	CASKEDRGGYEQYF
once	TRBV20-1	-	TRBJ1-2	TGCAGTGCCTTAGGGTTCGAGGGCTACACCTTC	CSALGFEGYTF
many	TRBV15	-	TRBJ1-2	TGTGCCACCTCCTCCCCGGGTACCGCTAACTATGGCTACACCTTC	CATSSPGTANYGYTF
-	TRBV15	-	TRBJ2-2	TGTGCCACCAGCAGAGGACACCTTGGGGCCGGGGAGCTGTTTTTT	CATSRGHLGAGELFF
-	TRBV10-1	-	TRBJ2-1	TGCGCCAGCAGTGAGGGCGGGAACTCCTACAATGAGCAGTTCTTC	CASSEGGNSYNEQFF
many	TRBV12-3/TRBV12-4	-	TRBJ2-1	TGTGCCAGCAGTCCGGACGGTGGTGAGCAGTTCTTC	CASSPDGGEQFF
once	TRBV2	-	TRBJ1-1	TGTGCCAGCATTCCCACCGTGGGGAACACTGAAGCTTTCTTT	CASIPTVGNTEAFF
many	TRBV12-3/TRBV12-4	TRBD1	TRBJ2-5	TGTGCCAGCAGTTTAGCTGGACAGGGGATATCGGAGACCCAGTACTTC	CASSLAGQGISETQYF
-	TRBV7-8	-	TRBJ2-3	TGTGCCAGCAGCTTAGGGGCACGAGATACGCAGTATTTT	CASSLGARDTQYF
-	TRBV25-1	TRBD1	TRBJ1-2	TGTGCCAGCAGCGGGACAGGCTCGGGGGGCTACACCTTC	CASSGTGSGGYTF
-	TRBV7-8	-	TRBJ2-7	TGTGCCAGCAGCCAGGGGGGCCCCTTCGAGCAGTACTTC	CASSQGGPFEQYF
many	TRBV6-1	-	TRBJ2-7	TGTGCCAGCAGGAGCCAGCCCTCGGCCTACGAGCAGTACTTC	CASRSQPSAYEQYF
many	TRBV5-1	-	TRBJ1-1	TGCGCCAGCAGAACCACAGGGTCAACTGAAGCTTTCTTT	CASRTTGSTEAFF
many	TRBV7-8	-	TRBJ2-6	TGTGCCAGCAGCTTAGTCGTGTCAGCCTCTGGGGCCAACGTCCTGACTTTC	CASSLVVSASGANVLTF
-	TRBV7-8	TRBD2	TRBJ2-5	TGTGCCAGCAGCCCGCTGGGGGGGAACCAAGAGACCCAGTACTTC	CASSPLGGNQETQYF
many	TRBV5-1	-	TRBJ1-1	TGCGCCAGCAGCTTGGCCGGTGGGAACACTGAAGCTTTCTTT	CASSLAGGNTEAFF
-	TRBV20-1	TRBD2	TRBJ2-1	TGCAGTGCCAAGACTAGCGGGAGGACTGTCTACAATGAGCAGTTCTTC	CSAKTSGRTVYNEQFF
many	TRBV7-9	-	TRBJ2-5	TGTGCCAGCAGCTTACGCACTAGCCGGGCGAGCGGGCAAGAGACCCAGTACTTC	CASSLRTSRASGQETQYF
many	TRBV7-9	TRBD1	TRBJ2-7	TGTGCCAGCAGCTCCTTCGACAGGGGCTACGAGCAGTACTTC	CASSSFDRGYEQYF
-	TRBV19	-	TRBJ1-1	TGTGCCAGTAACCTCGGGGGCACTGAAGCTTTCTTT	CASNLGGTEAFF
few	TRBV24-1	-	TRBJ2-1	TGTGCCACCAGTACCGCAGGGGGGGTGGGAGAGCAGTTCTTC	CATSTAGGVGEQFF
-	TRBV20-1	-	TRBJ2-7	TGCAGTGCTAGAGATCCCCACAGGGAGGACGAGCAGTACTTC	CSARDPHREDEQYF
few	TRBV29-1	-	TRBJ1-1	TGCAGCGTTGGAAGACAGGAGAACACTGAAGCTTTCTTT	CSVGRQENTEAFF
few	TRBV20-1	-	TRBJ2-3	TGCAGTGCTATGGTTGGGGGTGGAGGGTCAGATACGCAGTATTTT	CSAMVGGGGSDTQYF
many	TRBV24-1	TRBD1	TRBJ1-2	TGTGCCGCCGGACAGGACGACCGAGGCTACACCTTC	CAAGQDDRGYTF
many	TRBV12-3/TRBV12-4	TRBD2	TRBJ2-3	TGTGCCAGCAGTTTGGAGCGGGAGGGCACAGATACGCAGTATTTT	CASSLEREGTDTQYF
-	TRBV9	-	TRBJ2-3	TGTGCCAGCAGCGTCAGGAGCGGGTCAGATACGCAGTATTTT	CASSVRSGSDTQYF
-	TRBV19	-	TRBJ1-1	TGTGCCAGTAGTATTTACACTGAAGCTTTCTTT	CASSIYTEAFF
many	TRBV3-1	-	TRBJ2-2	TGTGCCAGCAGCCAAGATCGGTGGGAGCTGTTTTTT	CASSQDRWELFF
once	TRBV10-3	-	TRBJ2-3	TGTGCCATCAGTCCCGGAGGGACAGCTTCATCTACTAATACGCAGTATTTT	CAISPGGTASSTNTQYF
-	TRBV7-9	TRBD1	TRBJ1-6	TGTGCCAGCAGCGAACAGGGGGGAAATTCACCCCTCCACTTT	CASSEQGGNSPLHF
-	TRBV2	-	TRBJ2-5	TGTGCCAGCAGCGAAAACTGGGGCAGGAAGAGGGAAGAGACCCAGTACTTC	CASSENWGRKREETQYF
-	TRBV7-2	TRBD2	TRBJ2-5	TGTGCCAGCAGTCCTAGCGGGAGACGCCTGGGAGAGACCCAGTACTTC	CASSPSGRRLGETQYF
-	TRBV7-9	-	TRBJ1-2	TGTGCCAGCAGCTTGGACTATGGCTATGGCTACACCTTC	CASSLDYGYGYTF
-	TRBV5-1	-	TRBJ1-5	TGCGCCAGCAGCTCCGGACAGCTGCCAGGGCAGCCCCAGCATTTT	CASSSGQLPGQPQHF
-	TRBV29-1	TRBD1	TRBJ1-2	TGCAGCGTCGATGGACAGGGGATAAACTATGGCTACACCTTC	CSVDGQGINYGYTF
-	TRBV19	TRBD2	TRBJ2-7	TGTGCCAGTAGCATAGCGGGGGGGCCCTACGAGCAGTACTTC	CASSIAGGPYEQYF
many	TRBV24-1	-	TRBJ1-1	TGTGCCGTACAGGGTCTGAACACTGAAGCTTTCTTT	CAVQGLNTEAFF
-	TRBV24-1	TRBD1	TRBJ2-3	TGTGCCACCAGTGACCGCAGTGACAGGGGGACAGATACGCAGTATTTT	CATSDRSDRGTDTQYF
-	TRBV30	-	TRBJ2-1	TGTGCCGGGGGTCAGGGATACTACAATGAGCAGTTCTTC	CAGGQGYYNEQFF
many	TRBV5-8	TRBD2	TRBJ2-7	TGTGCCAGCAGCTTTCGGGGCGGGAGGATGTACGAGCAGTACTTC	CASSFRGGRMYEQYF
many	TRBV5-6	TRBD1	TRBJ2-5	TGTGCCAGCAGTGGGGACAGGGGGCCCTCCCAAGAGACCCAGTACTTC	CASSGDRGPSQETQYF
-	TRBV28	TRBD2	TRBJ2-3	TGTGCCACCCGGAGCGGGGGCACAGATACGCAGTATTTT	CATRSGGTDTQYF
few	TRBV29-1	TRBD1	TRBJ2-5	TGCAGCGTTGAAGTAGGGACAGGACAAGAGACCCAGTACTTC	CSVEVGTGQETQYF
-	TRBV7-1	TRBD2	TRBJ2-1	TGTGCCAGCAGCTCACCCTCAAGGACTAGCGGGACTTACCGTAATGAGCAGTTCTTC	CASSSPSRTSGTYRNEQFF
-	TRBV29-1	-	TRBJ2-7	TGCAGCGTTGAACGCAGGGGGGTCTCCTACGAGCAGTACTTC	CSVERRGVSYEQYF
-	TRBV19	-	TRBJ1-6	TGTGCCAGCAGCGCGAGGGGGGAAAATTCACCCCTCCACTTT	CASSARGENSPLHF
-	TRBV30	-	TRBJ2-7	TGTGCCTGGAGTAGACAGAGTGGAGGCTACGAGCAGTACTTC	CAWSRQSGGYEQYF
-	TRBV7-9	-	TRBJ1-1	TGTGCCAGCAGCTTCCCGTTAGTCCGGAACACTGAAGCTTTCTTT	CASSFPLVRNTEAFF
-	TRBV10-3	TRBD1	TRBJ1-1	TGTGCCATCAGTGAGAGGTCAGGGGGCGCGGACACTGAAGCTTTCTTT	CAISERSGGADTEAFF
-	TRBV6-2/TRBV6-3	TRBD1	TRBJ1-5	TGTGCCAGCAGCCCCTCGGGACAGAGCAATCAGCCCCAGCATTTT	CASSPSGQSNQPQHF
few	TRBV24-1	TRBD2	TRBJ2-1	TGTGCCACCAGTGGCACTAGCGGTGAGACCTACAATGAGCAGTTCTTC	CATSGTSGETYNEQFF
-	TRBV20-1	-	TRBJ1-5	TGCAGTGCTAGATTGGGTGTCGGTAGCAATCAGCCCCAGCATTTT	CSARLGVGSNQPQHF
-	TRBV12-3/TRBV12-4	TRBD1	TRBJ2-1	TGCGCCAGCAGACTGGACAGGAACCCCTACAATGAGCAGTTCTTC	CASRLDRNPYNEQFF
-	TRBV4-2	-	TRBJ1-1	TGTGCCAGCAGCCAAGCGCAGGGGAACGGGCCTGAAGCTTTCTTT	CASSQAQGNGPEAFF
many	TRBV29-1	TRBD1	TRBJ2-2	TGCAGCGTTAAAGGGGACAGAAAAACGCCCAGACACACCGGGGAGCTGTTTTTT	CSVKGDRKTPRHTGELFF
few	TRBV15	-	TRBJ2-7	TGTGCCACCAGCAGAGAAGGCTTCACCTACGAGCAGTACTTC	CATSREGFTYEQYF